The present TCR beta chain was sequenced within a study of blood T cell repertoires in COVID-19 (dated by TCRdb to about 2020). For the wider study: Samples covering the acute and convalescent phases of COVID-19 were provided by collaborators in the United States, Italy and Spain. Where available, HLA class I and class II types were obtained from metadata supplied by the sample provider rather than from assay-based typing. Deeply sampled blood TCRbeta repertoires from subjects exposed to, actively infected with, or recovered from COVID-19 were included in the dataset. The repertoires were released in a freely available public database meant as a resource for research on the immune response to SARS-CoV-2. Samples were obtained from the ongoing ImmuneRACE study (first 160 participants) and from over 1,000 subjects provided by 6 global collaborators. The prospective study material was composed of cDNA or gDNA derived from T cells, B-cell-depleted T cells, or PBMCs. Nearly every sample came with metadata listing a de-identified subject ID, COVID-19 status, age in years and sex.

In regard to this clone: Its specific antigen is unknown. Within one base of it there is no much larger clone, and no base qualities were kept.

V loses 3 bases, J loses 5 bases, and the germline ends lie 5 bases apart. Reading the germline V gene (reference sequence) gives CDR1 SEHNR and CDR2 FQNEAQ. The CDR3 goes from the cysteine to the phenylalanine over 12 residues. Of all the DNA, just the CDR3 is kept, 36 bases in frame from base 1. One collaborating source in Seattle enrolled patients while the patients were actively infected and followed the patients over time throughout the course of disease. Each collaborating institution followed its own protocols to collect whole blood in K2EDTA tubes. For TCRbeta analysis, collaborator samples were shipped as frozen whole blood, as isolated PBMCs, or as DNA extracted from either sample type. The immunoSEQ Assay, a bias-controlled multiplex PCR, was used to amplify TCRbeta CDR3 regions from genomic DNA. In the paper's pipeline: Nucleated cell counts per sample were estimated from amplification of reference gene primers within the assay. To quantify the absolute abundance of each unique TCRbeta CDR3 rearrangement, sequence reads were collapsed and filtered. Productive Simpson clonality was computed per sample as the square root of Simpson's diversity index over productive rearrangements. What TCRdb holds here is the immuneACCESS table cut down to in-frame rearrangements. Part of the clones is not present; checked against another copy, under half of the missing clones reflect an unresolved V gene, and the others are unexplained. The V and J calls and the clone size are those of that table, but D and trimming were determined from the DNA. For this sample the table gives roughly 300,000 clones, of which approximately 91% were detected only once. The ten largest clones capture roughly 2.3% of the sample.

Overall study outcomes, separate from this receptor: The amount of clinical and demographic metadata varied by source and participant and was provided uncurated.

The chain uses TRBV7-9 and TRBJ1-5; TRBD1 could be the D gene, as 5 bases match. Input material: peripheral blood. The sequence was obtained from a woman aged 25 to 45 with COVID-19, enrolled during active disease. The nucleotides read TGTGCCAGCAGCTTGACAGATCAGCCCCAGCATTTT. Its coded protein is CASSLTDQPQHF.